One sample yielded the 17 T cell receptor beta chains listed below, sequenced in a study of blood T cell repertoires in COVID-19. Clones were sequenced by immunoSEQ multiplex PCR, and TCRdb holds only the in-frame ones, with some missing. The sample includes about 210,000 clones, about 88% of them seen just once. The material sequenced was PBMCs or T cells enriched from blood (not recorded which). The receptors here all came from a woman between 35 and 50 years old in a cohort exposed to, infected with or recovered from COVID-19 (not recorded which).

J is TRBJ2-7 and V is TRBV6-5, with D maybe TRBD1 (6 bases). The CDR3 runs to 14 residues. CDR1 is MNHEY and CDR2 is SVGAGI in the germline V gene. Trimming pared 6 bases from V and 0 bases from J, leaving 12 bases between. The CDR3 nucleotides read TGTGCCAGCAGGGACAGATGGGACTCCTACGAGCAGTACTTC. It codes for CASRDRWDSYEQYF.

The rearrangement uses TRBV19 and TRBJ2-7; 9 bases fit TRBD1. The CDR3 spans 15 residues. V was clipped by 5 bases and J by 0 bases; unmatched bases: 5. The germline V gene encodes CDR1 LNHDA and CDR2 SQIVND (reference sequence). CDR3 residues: CASSPRTGVSYEQYF. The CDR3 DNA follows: TGTGCCAGTAGTCCCCGGACAGGGGTCTCCTACGAGCAGTACTTC.

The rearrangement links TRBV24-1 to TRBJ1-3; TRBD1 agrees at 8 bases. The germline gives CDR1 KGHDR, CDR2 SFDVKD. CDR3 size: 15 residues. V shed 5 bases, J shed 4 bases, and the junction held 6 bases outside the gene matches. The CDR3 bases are TGTGCCACCAGTGTGCAGGGGGCAGAAGGAAACACCATATATTTT. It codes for CATSVQGAEGNTIYF.

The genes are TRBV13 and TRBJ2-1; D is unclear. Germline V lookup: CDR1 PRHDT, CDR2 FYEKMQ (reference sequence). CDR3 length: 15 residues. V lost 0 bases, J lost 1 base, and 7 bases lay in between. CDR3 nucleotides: TGTGCCAGCAGCTTAGGGCGGTATTCCTACAATGAGCAGTTCTTC. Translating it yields CASSLGRYSYNEQFF. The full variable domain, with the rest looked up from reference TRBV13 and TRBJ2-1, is AAGVIQSPRHLIKEKRETATLKCYPIPRHDTVYWYQQGPGQDPQFLISFYEKMQSDKGSIPDRFSAQQFSDYHSELNMSSLELGDSALYFCASSLGRYSYNEQFFGPGTRLTVL.

CDR3 bases: TGTGCCAGCAGTGGAACACCAACAGGGACAGATACGCAGTATTTT. As protein: CASSGTPTGTDTQYF. The chain carries TRBV7-9 and TRBJ2-3; a possible D gene is TRBD1 (6 bases). The CDR3 length is 15 residues. The V end was cut by 6 bases, the J end by 3 bases, with 16 bases between. From germline, CDR1 is SEHNR and CDR2 FQNEAQ (reference sequence).

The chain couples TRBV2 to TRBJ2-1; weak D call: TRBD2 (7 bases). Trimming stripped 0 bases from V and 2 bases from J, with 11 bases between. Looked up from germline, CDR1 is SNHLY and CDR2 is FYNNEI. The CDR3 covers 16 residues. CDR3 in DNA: TGTGCCAGCAGTGAAGCGCACGGGGGGCCCTACAATGAGCAGTTCTTC. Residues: CASSEAHGGPYNEQFF.

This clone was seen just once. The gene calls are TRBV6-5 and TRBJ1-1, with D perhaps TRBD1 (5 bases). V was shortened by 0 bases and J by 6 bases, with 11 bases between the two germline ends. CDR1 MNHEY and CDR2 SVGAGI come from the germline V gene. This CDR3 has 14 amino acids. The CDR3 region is CASSYSAGQAEAFF. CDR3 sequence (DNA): TGTGCCAGCAGTTACTCTGCAGGGCAGGCTGAAGCTTTCTTT.

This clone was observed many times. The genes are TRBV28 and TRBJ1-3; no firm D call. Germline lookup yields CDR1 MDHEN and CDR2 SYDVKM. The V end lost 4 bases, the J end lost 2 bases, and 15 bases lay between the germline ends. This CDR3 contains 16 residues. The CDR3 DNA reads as TGTGCCAGCAGTTCCCATGAGGGAAGAGCTGGAAACACCATATATTTT. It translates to CASSSHEGRAGNTIYF.

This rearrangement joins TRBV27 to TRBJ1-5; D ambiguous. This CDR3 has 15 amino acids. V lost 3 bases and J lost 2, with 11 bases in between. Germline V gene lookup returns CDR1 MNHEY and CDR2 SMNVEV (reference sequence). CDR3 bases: TGTGCCAGCAGTTTTAGCGCTGGGGGCAATCAGCCCCAGCATTTT. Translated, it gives CASSFSAGGNQPQHF.

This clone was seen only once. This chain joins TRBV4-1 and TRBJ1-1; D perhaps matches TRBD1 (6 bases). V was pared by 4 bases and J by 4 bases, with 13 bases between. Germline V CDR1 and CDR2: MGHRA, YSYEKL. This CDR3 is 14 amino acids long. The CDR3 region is CASSRKEGGTEAFF. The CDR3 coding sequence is TGCGCCAGCAGCCGGAAGGAAGGGGGCACTGAAGCTTTCTTT.

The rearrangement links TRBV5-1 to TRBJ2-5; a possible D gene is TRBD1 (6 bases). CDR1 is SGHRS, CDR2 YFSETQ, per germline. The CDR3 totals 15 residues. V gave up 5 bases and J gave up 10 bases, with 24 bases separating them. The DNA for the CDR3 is TGCGCCAGCAGTCAACCCGGGACACCCTCCAAGGGCCAGTACTTC. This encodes CASSQPGTPSKGQYF.

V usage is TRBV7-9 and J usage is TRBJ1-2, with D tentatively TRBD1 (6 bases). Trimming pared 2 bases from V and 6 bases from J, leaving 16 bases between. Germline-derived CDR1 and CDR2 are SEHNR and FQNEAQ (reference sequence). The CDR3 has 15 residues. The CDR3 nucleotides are TGTGCCAGCAGCTTATTAGGGGGTCCAGCCAATGGCTACACCTTC. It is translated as CASSLLGGPANGYTF.

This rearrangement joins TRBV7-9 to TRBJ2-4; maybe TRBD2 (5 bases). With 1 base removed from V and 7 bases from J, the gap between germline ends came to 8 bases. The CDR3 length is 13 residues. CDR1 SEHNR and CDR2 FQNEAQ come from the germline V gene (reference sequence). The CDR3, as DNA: TGTGCCAGCAGCTTAGGATCGGGGAACATTCAGTACTTC. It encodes CASSLGSGNIQYF.

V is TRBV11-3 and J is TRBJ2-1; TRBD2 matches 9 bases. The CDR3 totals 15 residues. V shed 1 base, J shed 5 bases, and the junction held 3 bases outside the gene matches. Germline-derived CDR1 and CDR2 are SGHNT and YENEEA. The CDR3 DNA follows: TGTGCCAGCAGCTTAGTGGCGGGAGGGGACAATGAGCAGTTCTTC. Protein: CASSLVAGGDNEQFF.

The CDR3 nucleotides read TGCGCCAGCAGCCAAGATCGAACAGGATATACGCAGTATTTT. Its protein product is CASSQDRTGYTQYF. The chain employs TRBV4-3 and TRBJ2-3, with D possibly matching TRBD1 (5 bases). V lost 0 bases to trimming and J lost 7 bases, with 11 bases between them. Germline V gene data show CDR1 as LGHNA and CDR2 as YSLEER. The CDR3 is 14 amino acids.

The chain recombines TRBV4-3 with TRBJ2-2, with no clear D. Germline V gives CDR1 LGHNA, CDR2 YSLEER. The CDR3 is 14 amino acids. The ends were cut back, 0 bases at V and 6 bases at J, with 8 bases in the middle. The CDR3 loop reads CASSQESHPGELFF. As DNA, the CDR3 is TGCGCCAGCAGCCAAGAGTCACATCCCGGGGAGCTGTTTTTT.

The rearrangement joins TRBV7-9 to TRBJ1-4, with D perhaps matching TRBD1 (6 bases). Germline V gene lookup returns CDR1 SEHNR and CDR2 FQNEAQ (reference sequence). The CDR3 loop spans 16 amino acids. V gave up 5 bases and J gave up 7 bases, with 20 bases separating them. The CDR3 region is CASSPTKMGHLEKLFF. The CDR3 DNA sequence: TGTGCCAGCAGCCCTACTAAAATGGGACACCTTGAAAAACTGTTTTTT. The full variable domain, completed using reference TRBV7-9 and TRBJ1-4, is DTGVSQNPRHKITKRGQNVTFRCDPISEHNRLYWYRQTLGQGPEFLTYFQNEAQLEKSRLLSDRFSAERPKGSFSTLEIQRTEQGDSAMYLCASSPTKMGHLEKLFFGSGTQLSVL.